The entry below describes one TCR beta chain. Its target antigen remains unknown. Per-base qualities were not stored, and no clone one base away is much larger. This sample is drawn from a study of a mutant IDH1 vaccine in newly diagnosed glioma (dated by TCRdb to the early 2020s). The study in broad terms: Across visits V03 through V10, patients got a total of eight vaccinations, given in weeks 1, 3, 5, 7, 11, 15, 19 and 23. In the chemotherapy-containing groups, vaccination started alongside temozolomide cycles, whereas in patients who had radiotherapy alone it started 4-6 weeks after radiotherapy. Of the approximately 34 treated patients, about 62% were male and about 40% were female, and a mean age of roughly 37 years was recorded. Prior to enrollment, standard therapy consisting of radiotherapy alone, temozolomide alone, or radiochemotherapy with temozolomide had been administered to patients, with the combination being received by most patients. Six visits were used for peripheral blood collection: V03 (baseline), V05, V07, V10, V12 and V13. For exploratory analyses, longitudinal TCRB deep sequencing was carried out in some 25 treated patients wherever samples were available.

Findings and caveats that apply to the study as a whole: Changes in the top peripheral T cell clonotypes picked up by TCRB sequencing did not appear to be linked to pseudoprogression. Selection of PBMC samples for TCRB deep sequencing was based on availability. The authors noted that analyses of patient blood samples could not be reproduced because of sample limitations. Vaccine-induced immune responses across multiple MHC alleles were detected in 90% to 95% of patients.

Reading the label with the study, this specimen's time point is: week 11, during vaccination. Every vaccine dose consisted of 300 ug of a 20-mer mutant IDH1 peptide in Montanide, administered subcutaneously together with topical imiquimod. Donors had newly diagnosed WHO grade 3 or 4 IDH1-mutant astrocytomas with loss of nuclear ATRX. The samples were drawn from NOA16, a multicentre, single-arm, open-label phase I trial in Germany that tested a mutant IDH1 peptide vaccine in humans for the first time. Genomic DNA for TCRB sequencing was extracted from EDTA blood using the DNeasy Blood and Tissue Kit. As encoded in the germline V gene, CDR1 is SGHRS while CDR2 is YFSETQ. Relative to germline, V is 0 bases shorter and J is 4 bases shorter, with 11 bases between their ends. The CDR3 runs 14 amino acids, cysteine and phenylalanine included. Solely the CDR3 DNA is kept, with 42 bases framed from the first base.

The library was generated by the immunoSEQ multiplex PCR assay. The hsTCRB Kit was used according to the manufacturer's protocol to amplify rearranged TCR beta chain sequences. Sequencing of TCRB libraries was carried out on an Illumina MiSeq. Turning to the authors' computational methods: The kit vendor's proprietary platform handled demultiplexing, trimming and gene mapping. Held by TCRdb, this immuneACCESS table contains in-frame sequences only and omits some clones. Under half of the omission traces to an unresolved V gene where checked; the cause of the rest is unknown. The DNA was the basis for D and trimming; V, J and clone size are from that table. The sample records about 40,000 clones, roughly 84% of which are singletons. In total, the top ten clones hold approximately 2% of the sample.

This material consisted of PBMCs, taken from a glioma patient whose treatment included an IDH1 peptide vaccine. The chain is encoded by TRBV5-1 joined to TRBJ2-7; no D segment can be confidently identified. This TCR derives from a man aged 40-55 years with glioma. The DNA sequence is TGCGCCAGCAGCTTGGTCTGGGGATCATACGAGCAGTACTTC. Translated, it reads CASSLVWGSYEQYF.